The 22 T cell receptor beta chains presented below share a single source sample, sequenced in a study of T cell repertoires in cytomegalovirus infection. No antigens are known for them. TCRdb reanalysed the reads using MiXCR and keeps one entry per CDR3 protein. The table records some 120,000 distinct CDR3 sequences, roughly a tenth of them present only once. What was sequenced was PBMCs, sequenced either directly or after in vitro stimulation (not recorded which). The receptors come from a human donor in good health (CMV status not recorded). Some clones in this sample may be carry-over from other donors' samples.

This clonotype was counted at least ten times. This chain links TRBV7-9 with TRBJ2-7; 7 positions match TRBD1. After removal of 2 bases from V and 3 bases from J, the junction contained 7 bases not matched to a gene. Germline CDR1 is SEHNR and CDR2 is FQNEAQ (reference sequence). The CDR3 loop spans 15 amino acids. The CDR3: CASSLFTGVSYEQYV. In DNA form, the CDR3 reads TGTGCCAGCAGCTTATTCACAGGGGTAAGCTACGAGCAGTACGTC.

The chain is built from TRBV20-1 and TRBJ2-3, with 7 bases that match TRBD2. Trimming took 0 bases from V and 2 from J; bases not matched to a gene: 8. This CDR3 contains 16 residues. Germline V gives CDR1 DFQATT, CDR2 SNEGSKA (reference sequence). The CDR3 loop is CSARDRAAGNTDTQYF. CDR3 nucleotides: TGCAGTGCTAGAGATCGGGCAGCGGGGAACACAGATACGCAGTATTTT.

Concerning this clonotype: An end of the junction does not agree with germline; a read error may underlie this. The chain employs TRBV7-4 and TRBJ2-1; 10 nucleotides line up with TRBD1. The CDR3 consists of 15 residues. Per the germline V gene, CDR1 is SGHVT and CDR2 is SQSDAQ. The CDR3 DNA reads TGTGCCAGCAGCCCCAGACAGGGGGCCTACAAAGAGCAGTTCTTC. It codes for CASSPRQGAYKEQFF. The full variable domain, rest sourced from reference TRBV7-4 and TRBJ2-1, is GAGVSQSPRYKVAKRGRDVALRCDSISGHVTLYWYRQTLGQGSEVLTYSQSDAQRDKSGRPSGRFSAERPERSVSTLKIQRTEQGDSAVYLCASSPRQGAYKEQFFGPGTRLTVL.

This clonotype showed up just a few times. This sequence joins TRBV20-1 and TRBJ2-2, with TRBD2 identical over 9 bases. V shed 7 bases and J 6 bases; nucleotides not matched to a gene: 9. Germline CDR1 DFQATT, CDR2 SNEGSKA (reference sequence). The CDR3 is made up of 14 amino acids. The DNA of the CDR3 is TGCAGTGTCCCTAGCGGGAAGGTGGCCGGGGAGCTGTTTTTT. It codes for CSVPSGKVAGELFF.

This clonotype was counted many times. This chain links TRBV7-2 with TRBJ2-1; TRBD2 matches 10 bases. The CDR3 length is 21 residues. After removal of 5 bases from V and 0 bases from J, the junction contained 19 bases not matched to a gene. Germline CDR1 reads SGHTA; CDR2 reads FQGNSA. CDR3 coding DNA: TGTGCCAGCAGCCCCTTTCATTCGAAAACCGGGACTAGCGCCTCCTACAATGAGCAGTTCTTC. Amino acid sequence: CASSPFHSKTGTSASYNEQFF.

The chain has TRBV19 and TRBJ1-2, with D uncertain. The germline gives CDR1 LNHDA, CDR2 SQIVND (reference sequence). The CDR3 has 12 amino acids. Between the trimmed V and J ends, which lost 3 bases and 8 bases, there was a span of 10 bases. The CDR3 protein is CASSMEWNGYTF. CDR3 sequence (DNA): TGTGCCAGTAGTATGGAGTGGAACGGCTACACCTTC.

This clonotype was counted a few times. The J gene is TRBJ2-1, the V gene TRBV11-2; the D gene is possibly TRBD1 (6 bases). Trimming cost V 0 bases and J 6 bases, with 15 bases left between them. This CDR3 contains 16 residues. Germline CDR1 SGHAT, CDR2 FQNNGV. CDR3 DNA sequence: TGTGCCAGCAGCTTAGAGGTCGGGGCAGGGGTCAATGAGCAGTTCTTC. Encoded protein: CASSLEVGAGVNEQFF.

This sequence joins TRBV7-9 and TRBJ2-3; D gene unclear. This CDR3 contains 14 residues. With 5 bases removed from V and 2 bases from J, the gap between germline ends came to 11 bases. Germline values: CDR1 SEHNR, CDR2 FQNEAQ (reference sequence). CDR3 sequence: CASSRVWSTDTQYF. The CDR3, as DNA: TGTGCCAGCAGCAGGGTTTGGTCCACAGATACGCAGTATTTT. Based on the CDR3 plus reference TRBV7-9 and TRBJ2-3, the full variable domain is DTGVSQNPRHKITKRGQNVTFRCDPISEHNRLYWYRQTLGQGPEFLTYFQNEAQLEKSRLLSDRFSAERPKGSFSTLEIQRTEQGDSAMYLCASSRVWSTDTQYFGPGTRLTVL.

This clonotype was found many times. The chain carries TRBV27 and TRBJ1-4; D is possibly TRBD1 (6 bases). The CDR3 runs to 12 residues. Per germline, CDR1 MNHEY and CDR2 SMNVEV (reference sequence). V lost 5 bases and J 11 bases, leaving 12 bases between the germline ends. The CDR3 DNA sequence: TGTGCCAGCAGTAAGAACAGGGAGAAACTGTTTTTT. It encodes CASSKNREKLFF.

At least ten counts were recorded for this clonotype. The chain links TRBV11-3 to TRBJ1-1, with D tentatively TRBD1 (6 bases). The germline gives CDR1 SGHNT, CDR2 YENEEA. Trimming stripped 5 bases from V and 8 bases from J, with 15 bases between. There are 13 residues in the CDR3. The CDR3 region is CASSPIGGREAFF. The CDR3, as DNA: TGTGCCAGCAGCCCCATAGGGGGAAGAGAAGCTTTCTTT.

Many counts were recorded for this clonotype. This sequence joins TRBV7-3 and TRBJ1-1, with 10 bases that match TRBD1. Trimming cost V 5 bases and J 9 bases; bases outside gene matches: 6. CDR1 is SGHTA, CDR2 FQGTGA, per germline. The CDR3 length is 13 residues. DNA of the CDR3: TGTGCCAGCAGCCTTCAGGACAGGGGGAAAGCTTTCTTT. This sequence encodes CASSLQDRGKAFF. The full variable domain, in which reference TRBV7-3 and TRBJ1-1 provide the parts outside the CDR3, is GAGVSQTPSNKVTEKGKYVELRCDPISGHTALYWYRQSLGQGPEFLIYFQGTGAADDSGLPNDRFFAVRPEGSVSTLKIQRTERGDSAVYLCASSLQDRGKAFFGQGTRLTVV.

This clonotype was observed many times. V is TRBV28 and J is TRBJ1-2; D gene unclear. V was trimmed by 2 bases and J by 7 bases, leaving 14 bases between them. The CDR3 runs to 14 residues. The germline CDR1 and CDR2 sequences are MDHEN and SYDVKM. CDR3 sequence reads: CASSLTGIPGGYTF. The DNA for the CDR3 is TGTGCCAGCAGTTTAACCGGGATCCCGGGTGGCTACACCTTC.

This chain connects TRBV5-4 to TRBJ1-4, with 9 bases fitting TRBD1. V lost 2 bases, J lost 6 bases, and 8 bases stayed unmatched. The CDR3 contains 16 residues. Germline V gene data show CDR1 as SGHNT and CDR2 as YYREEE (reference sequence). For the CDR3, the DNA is TGTGCCAGCAGCTTTAGACCGGGACAGGGTTATGAAAAACTGTTTTTT. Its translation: CASSFRPGQGYEKLFF.

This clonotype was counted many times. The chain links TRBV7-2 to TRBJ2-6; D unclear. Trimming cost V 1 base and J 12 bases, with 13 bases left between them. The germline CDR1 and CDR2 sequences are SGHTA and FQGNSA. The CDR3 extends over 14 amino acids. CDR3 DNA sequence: TGTGCCAGCAGCTTAGGTTACCCGTCAACCGTCCTGACTTTC. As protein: CASSLGYPSTVLTF.

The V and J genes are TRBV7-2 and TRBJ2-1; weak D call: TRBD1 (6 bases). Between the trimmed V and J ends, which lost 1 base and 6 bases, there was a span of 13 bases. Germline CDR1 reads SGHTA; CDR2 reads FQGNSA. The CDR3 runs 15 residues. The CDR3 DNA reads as TGTGCCAGCAGCTTAGGCCTAGGGGGTCTCAATGAGCAGTTCTTC. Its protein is CASSLGLGGLNEQFF.

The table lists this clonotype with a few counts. CDR3 sequence (DNA): TGTGCCTGGAAGGGACAGTTCACTGAAGCTTTCTTT. Translated: CAWKGQFTEAFF. This chain joins TRBV30 and TRBJ1-1, with 7 bases aligning to TRBD1. CDR3 length: 12 residues. V was clipped by 4 bases and J by 4 bases; unmatched bases: 3. Germline V gene data show CDR1 as GTSNPN and CDR2 as SVGIG (reference sequence).

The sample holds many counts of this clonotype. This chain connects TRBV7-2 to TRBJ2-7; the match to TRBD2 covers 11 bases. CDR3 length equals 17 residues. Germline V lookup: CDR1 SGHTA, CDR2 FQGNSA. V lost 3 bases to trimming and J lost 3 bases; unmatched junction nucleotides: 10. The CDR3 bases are TGTGCCAGCAGCTTGCGGCCTAGCGGGAGGTCCAACTACGAGCAGTACTTC. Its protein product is CASSLRPSGRSNYEQYF.

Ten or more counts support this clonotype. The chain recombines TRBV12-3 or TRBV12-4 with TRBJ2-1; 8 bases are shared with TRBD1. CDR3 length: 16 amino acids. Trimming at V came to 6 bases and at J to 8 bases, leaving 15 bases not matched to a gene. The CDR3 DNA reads TGTGCCAGCAGCCCGAAGGGTCAGGGGGCGGTCGATGAGCAGTTCTTC. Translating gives CASSPKGQGAVDEQFF.

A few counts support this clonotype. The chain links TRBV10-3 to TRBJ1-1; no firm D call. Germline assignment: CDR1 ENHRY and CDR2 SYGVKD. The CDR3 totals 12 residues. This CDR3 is CPPPGPVTEAFF. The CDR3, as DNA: TGTCCACCCCCGGGCCCGGTAACTGAAGCTTTCTTT.

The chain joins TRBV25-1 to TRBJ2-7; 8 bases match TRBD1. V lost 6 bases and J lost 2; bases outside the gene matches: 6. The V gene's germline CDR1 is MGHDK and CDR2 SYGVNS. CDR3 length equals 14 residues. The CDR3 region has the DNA TGTGCCAGCAGGAGGGACAGGCCTCCCTACGAGCAGTACTTC. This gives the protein CASRRDRPPYEQYF.

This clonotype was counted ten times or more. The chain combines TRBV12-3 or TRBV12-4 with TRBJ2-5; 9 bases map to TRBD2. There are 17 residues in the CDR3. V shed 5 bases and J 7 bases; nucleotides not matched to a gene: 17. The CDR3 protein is CASSSGLSSGTSGTQYF. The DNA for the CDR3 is TGTGCCAGCAGTAGCGGTTTGTCTAGCGGGACATCCGGGACCCAGTACTTC.

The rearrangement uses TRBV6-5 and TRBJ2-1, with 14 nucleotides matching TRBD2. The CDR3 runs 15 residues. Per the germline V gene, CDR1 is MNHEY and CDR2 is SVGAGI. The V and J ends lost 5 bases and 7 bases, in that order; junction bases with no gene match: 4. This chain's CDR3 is CASSHGLAGGNEQFF. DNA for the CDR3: TGTGCCAGCAGTCATGGACTAGCGGGAGGTAATGAGCAGTTCTTC.